These T cell receptor beta chains were read from a single sample in a study of control samples from healthy donors and cancer patients. The assay was immunoSEQ multiplex PCR, and TCRdb's table has in-frame clones only and misses some. The table lists 120,000 to 150,000 clones, approximately 91% of them singletons. Input material: blood. The receptors were gathered from a man aged 30 to 45 in good health. Both conserved end residues are part of each CDR3. The D gene is left open where the match is weak. Only some rows state a clone size, as once, few, many or a class for expanded clones.

TRBV12-5	TRBD1	TRBJ2-2	-	CATRGQGTGELFF	TGTGCTACCAGAGGACAGGGGACCGGGGAGCTGTTTTTT
TRBV12-3/TRBV12-4	-	TRBJ1-1	once	CASREPQVEAFF	TGTGCCAGCAGAGAACCTCAGGTTGAAGCTTTCTTT
TRBV27	-	TRBJ2-1	-	CASSPGRYNEQFF	TGTGCCAGCAGCCCGGGACGGTACAATGAGCAGTTCTTC
TRBV10-3	-	TRBJ1-2	few	CAISGTVNYGYTF	TGTGCCATCAGTGGTACAGTTAACTATGGCTACACCTTC
TRBV5-6	-	TRBJ1-4	-	CASSLAAEKLFF	TGTGCCAGCAGCTTGGCGGCTGAAAAACTGTTTTTT
TRBV27	-	TRBJ1-3	-	CASSLSFRGSTGNTIYF	TGTGCCAGCAGTTTATCGTTTCGGGGGAGCACTGGAAACACCATATATTTT
TRBV3-1/TRBV3-2	-	TRBJ2-3	-	CASSPGLLTDTQYF	TGTGCCAGCAGCCCAGGGCTGCTGACAGATACGCAGTATTTT
TRBV18	TRBD1	TRBJ2-1	-	CASSPRTGGYNEQFF	TGTGCCAGCTCACCTCGGACAGGGGGCTACAATGAGCAGTTCTTC
TRBV5-6	-	TRBJ2-1	-	CASSQGGNEQFF	TGTGCCAGCAGCCAGGGGGGAAATGAGCAGTTCTTC
TRBV27	TRBD1	TRBJ1-4	-	CASSLPGTEVATNEKLFF	TGTGCCAGCAGTTTACCCGGGACAGAGGTGGCAACTAATGAAAAACTGTTTTTT
TRBV11-3	-	TRBJ1-1	-	CASSPGSVRNTEAFF	TGTGCCAGCAGCCCGGGGTCGGTCAGAAACACTGAAGCTTTCTTT
TRBV4-1	-	TRBJ2-7	-	CASSQDAPSYEQYF	TGCGCCAGCAGCCAAGATGCCCCGTCCTACGAGCAGTACTTC
TRBV6-1	-	TRBJ2-4	-	CASSEVAADNIQYF	TGTGCCAGCAGTGAAGTGGCTGCGGATAACATTCAGTACTTC
TRBV9	TRBD1	TRBJ1-4	-	CASSPRQGAEEKLFF	TGTGCCAGCAGCCCTCGACAGGGGGCAGAGGAAAAACTGTTTTTT
TRBV7-6	TRBD1	TRBJ1-5	-	CASSSQDREGDQPQHF	TGTGCCAGCAGCTCCCAGGACAGGGAAGGAGATCAGCCCCAGCATTTT
TRBV19	TRBD1	TRBJ1-2	-	CASSQRQGRYGYTF	TGTGCCAGTAGCCAAAGACAGGGACGATACGGCTACACCTTC
TRBV15	-	TRBJ1-2	-	CATSTDGTWGYTF	TGTGCCACCAGCACAGATGGGACTTGGGGCTACACCTTC